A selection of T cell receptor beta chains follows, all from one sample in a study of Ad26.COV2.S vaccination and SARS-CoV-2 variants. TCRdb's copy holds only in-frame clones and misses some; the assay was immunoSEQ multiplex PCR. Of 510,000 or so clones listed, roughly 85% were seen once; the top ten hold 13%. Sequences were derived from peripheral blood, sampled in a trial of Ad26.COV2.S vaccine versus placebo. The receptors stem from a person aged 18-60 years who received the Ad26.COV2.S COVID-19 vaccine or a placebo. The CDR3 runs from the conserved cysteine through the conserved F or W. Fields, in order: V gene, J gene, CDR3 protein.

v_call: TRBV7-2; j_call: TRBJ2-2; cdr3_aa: CASSPRGTSGTGELFF
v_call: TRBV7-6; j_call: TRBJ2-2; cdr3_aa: CASSLGSTGHTGELFF
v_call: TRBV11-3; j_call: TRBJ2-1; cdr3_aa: CASSLDSDNEQFF
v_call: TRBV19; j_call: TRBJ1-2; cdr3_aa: CASSTQTGGAFGYTF
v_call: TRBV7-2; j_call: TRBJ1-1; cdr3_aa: CASSLEWAQAFF
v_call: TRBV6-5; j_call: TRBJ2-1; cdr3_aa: CASSLAQNNEQFF
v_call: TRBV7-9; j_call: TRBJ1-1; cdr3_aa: CASRSGMNTEAFF
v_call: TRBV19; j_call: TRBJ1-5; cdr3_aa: CASTLSVGNQPQHF
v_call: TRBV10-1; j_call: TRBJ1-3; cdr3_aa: CASSESGDMLGNTIYF
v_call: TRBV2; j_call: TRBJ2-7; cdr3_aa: CATAGSGSYEQYF
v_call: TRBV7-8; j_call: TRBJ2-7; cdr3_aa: CASSLSQNYEQYF
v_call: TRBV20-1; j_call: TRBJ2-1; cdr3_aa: CSASPLAEQFF
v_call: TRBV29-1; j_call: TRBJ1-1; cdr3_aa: CSSPDTEAFF
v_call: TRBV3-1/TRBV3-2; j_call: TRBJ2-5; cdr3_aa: CASSQDVGMAQETQYF
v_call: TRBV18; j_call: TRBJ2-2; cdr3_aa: CASSLAWRATGELFF
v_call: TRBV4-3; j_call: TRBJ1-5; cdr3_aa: CASSPDTGGGQPQHF
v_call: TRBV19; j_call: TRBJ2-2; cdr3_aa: CATERGPNTGELFF
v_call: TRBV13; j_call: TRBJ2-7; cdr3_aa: CASSPSIAGLSYEQYF
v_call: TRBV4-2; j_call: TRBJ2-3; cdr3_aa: CASSQDRSGLPYF
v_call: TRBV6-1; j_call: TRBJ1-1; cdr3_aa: CASKGPEAFF
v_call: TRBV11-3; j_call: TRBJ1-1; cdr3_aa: CASSPGGQVGTEAFF
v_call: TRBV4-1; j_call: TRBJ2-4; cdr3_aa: CASSQGVGDIQYF